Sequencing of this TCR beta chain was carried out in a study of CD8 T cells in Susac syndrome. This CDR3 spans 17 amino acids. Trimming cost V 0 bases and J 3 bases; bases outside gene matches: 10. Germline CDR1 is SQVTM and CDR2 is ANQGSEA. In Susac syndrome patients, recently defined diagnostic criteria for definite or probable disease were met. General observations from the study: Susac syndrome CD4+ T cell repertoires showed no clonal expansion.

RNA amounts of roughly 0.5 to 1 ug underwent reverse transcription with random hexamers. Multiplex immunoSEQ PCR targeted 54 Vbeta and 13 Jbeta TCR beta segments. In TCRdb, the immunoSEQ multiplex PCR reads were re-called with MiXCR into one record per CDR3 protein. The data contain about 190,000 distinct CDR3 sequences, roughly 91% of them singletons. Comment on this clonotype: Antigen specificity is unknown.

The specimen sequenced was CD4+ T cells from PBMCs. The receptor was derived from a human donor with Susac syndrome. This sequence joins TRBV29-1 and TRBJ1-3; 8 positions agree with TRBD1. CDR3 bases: TGCAGCGTTGAAGACGTTGGTGGACAGGGTCTTGGAAACACCATATATTTT. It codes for CSVEDVGGQGLGNTIYF.